Each of the 21 T cell receptor beta chains below was sequenced from the same sample in a study of T cell repertoires in cytomegalovirus infection. MiXCR, applied by TCRdb to the reads, yields one record per CDR3 protein. The table records some 700,000 distinct CDR3 sequences, less than 40% of them present only once. Sequencing input: PBMCs. The receptor set was obtained from a human donor in good health (CMV status not recorded). Some clones in this sample may be carry-over from other donors' samples.

The chain links TRBV4-1 to TRBJ2-7, with D maybe TRBD1 (7 bases). V was shortened by 4 bases and J by 6 bases, with 13 bases between the two germline ends. The CDR3 loop spans 13 amino acids. Germline values: CDR1 MGHRA, CDR2 YSYEKL. CDR3 in amino acids: CASSRGDRSEQYF. CDR3 sequence (DNA): TGCGCCAGCAGCCGGGGGGACAGATCCGAGCAGTACTTC.

The gene calls are TRBV7-2 and TRBJ2-1; D perhaps matches TRBD1 (5 bases). The CDR3 runs to 13 residues. V dropped 11 bases and J dropped 10 bases, with 21 bases sitting between them. From germline, CDR1 is SGHTA and CDR2 FQGNSA. The CDR3 loop reads CAGQGGRSHEQFF. The CDR3 DNA reads as TGTGCCGGGCAGGGTGGGCGTTCCCACGAGCAGTTCTTC.

With respect to this clonotype: This may be a read error, as it is one base from a much larger clone. As the CDR3 is not closed by the conserved phenylalanine or tryptophan, this likely results from a read error. CDR3 bases: TGTGCCAGCAGCCCCCGACAGGGTTCCTACGAGCAGTACTTA. This codes for CASSPRQGSYEQYL. The chain recombines TRBV11-3 with TRBJ2-7; 7 nucleotides agree with TRBD1. V dropped 5 bases and J dropped 1; count of bases not matched to a gene: 5. Germline V gene lookup returns CDR1 SGHNT and CDR2 YENEEA. This CDR3 comprises 14 residues.

A word on this clonotype: Because it lacks the conserved phenylalanine or tryptophan at the end, this CDR3 is likely a read error. The genes are TRBV28 and TRBJ1-2, with D perhaps TRBD1 (5 bases). The germline V gene has CDR1 MDHEN and CDR2 SYDVKM. The V and J ends lost 7 bases and 8 bases respectively, with 20 bases between them. CDR3 size: 14 residues. DNA for the CDR3: TGTGCCAGCACCTTACGGTCACGGACACCAGGCTACACCTTA. Amino acids: CASTLRSRTPGYTL.

This chain connects TRBV5-1 to TRBJ1-4, with no clear D. Germline lookup yields CDR1 SGHRS and CDR2 YFSETQ. The CDR3 extends over 15 amino acids. The V end lost 4 bases, the J end lost 6 bases, and 16 bases lay between the germline ends. The CDR3 here is CASSTRRGQDEKLFF. The CDR3 DNA reads TGCGCCAGCAGCACTCGACGGGGTCAGGATGAAAAACTGTTTTTT.

This clonotype was recorded once. One junction end disagrees with the germline gene, perhaps due to a read error. The chain combines TRBV7-9 with TRBJ2-7, with unresolved D. Germline CDR1 is SEHNR and CDR2 is FQNEAQ (reference sequence). The CDR3 is made up of 13 amino acids. The CDR3: CACSHPNTDEQYF. The DNA of the CDR3 is TGTGCCTGCAGCCATCCCAACACGGACGAGCAGTACTTC.

This clonotype was detected ten times or more. The gene calls are TRBV7-2 and TRBJ2-7; 14 nucleotides match TRBD2. The germline V gene encodes CDR1 SGHTA and CDR2 FQGNSA. The CDR3 sequence is 13 residues long. The junction had 2 bases not matched to a gene; V was cut back by 2 bases and J by 11 bases. The CDR3, as DNA: TGTGCCAGCAGCTTACGACTAGCGGGAGGGGAGTACTTC. It codes for CASSLRLAGGEYF.

The V gene is TRBV6-6, the J gene TRBJ1-1; D gene ambiguous. Trimming removed 5 bases at V and 4 bases at J, with 8 bases between. There are 12 residues in the CDR3. CDR1 is MNHNY and CDR2 is SVGAGI in the germline V gene (reference sequence). CDR3 region: CASSLESTEAFF. The CDR3 DNA reads as TGTGCCAGCAGTCTAGAGAGCACTGAAGCTTTCTTT.

This clonotype was seen only once. Since the CDR3 does not end with the conserved phenylalanine or tryptophan, this likely comes from a read error. The rearrangement links TRBV7-2 to TRBJ1-4, with D hard to call. The length of the CDR3 is 13 residues. With 5 bases removed from V and 5 bases from J, the gap between germline ends came to 9 bases. In germline, CDR1 is SGHTA, CDR2 FQGNSA. The CDR3 loop reads CASSRGTNEKLFS. CDR3 sequence (DNA): TGTGCCAGCAGCCGCGGTACAAATGAAAAACTGTTTTCT.

This sequence joins TRBV28 and TRBJ1-3; no reliable D call. The CDR3 covers 16 residues. Trimming stripped 5 bases from V and 2 bases from J, with 16 bases between. CDR1 and CDR2 from the germline V gene are MDHEN and SYDVKM. The CDR3 reads CASSETDRRAGNTIYF. CDR3 nucleotide sequence: TGTGCCAGCAGTGAAACCGATCGGAGGGCTGGAAACACCATATATTTT.

The chain uses TRBV28 and TRBJ1-5, with 7 bases that match TRBD1. Per the germline V gene, CDR1 is MDHEN and CDR2 is SYDVKM. CDR3 length: 16 amino acids. The ends lost 7 bases at V and 0 bases at J; junction bases unmatched: 9. CDR3 sequence reads: CASTYTGVYSNQPQHF. The CDR3 DNA reads as TGTGCCAGCACCTACACAGGGGTTTATAGCAATCAGCCCCAGCATTTT.

This chain joins TRBV6-1 and TRBJ2-3, with TRBD1 as a possible D gene (5 bases). Germline lookup yields CDR1 MNHNS and CDR2 SASEGT. Trimming pared 5 bases from V and 2 bases from J, leaving 11 bases between. The CDR3 is 14 residues long. CDR3 amino acids: CASSYGRDTDTQYF. Here the CDR3 DNA reads TGTGCCAGCAGTTATGGCAGGGACACAGATACGCAGTATTTT.

This clonotype was seen once. A junction boundary mismatches the germline segment, possibly from a read error. The V gene is TRBV7-6, the J gene TRBJ2-2, with D perhaps TRBD1 or TRBD2 (5 bases each). The CDR3 has 14 residues. Germline V gene lookup returns CDR1 SGHVS and CDR2 FNYEAQ. The DNA for the CDR3 is TGTGCCAGCAGCTTCTCAGGGACGGCCGGGCAGCTGTTTTTT. This gives the protein CASSFSGTAGQLFF.

Details on this clonotype: A read error may explain this, as a much larger clone is one base away. CDR3 protein: CASSSGIQTGGETQYF. For the CDR3, the DNA is TGTGCCAGCAGCTCAGGGATACAGACAGGGGGTGAGACCCAGTACTTC. The rearrangement links TRBV7-2 to TRBJ2-5; 9 bases line up with TRBD1. From germline, CDR1 is SGHTA and CDR2 FQGNSA. J lost 5 bases, V lost 4 bases, and 11 bases had no gene match. CDR3 length equals 16 residues.

A note on this clonotype: At one of its ends the junction is not consistent with the germline gene, which may arise from a read error. The chain uses TRBV11-2 and TRBJ2-1; D is perhaps TRBD1 (6 bases). The CDR3 has 16 amino acids. Looked up from germline, CDR1 is SGHAT and CDR2 is FQNNGV. CDR3 in amino acids: CSSSLVGARSYNEQFF. The CDR3 DNA reads as TGTTCCAGCAGCTTAGTGGGGGCACGCTCCTACAATGAGCAGTTCTTC.

The sample holds many counts of this clonotype. The chain carries TRBV7-2 and TRBJ2-1, with D unclear. CDR3 length: 22 residues. From germline, CDR1 is SGHTA and CDR2 FQGNSA. The V gene lost 1 base and the J gene lost 5 bases, with 33 bases spanning the gap. In DNA form, the CDR3 reads TGTGCCAGCAGCTTAGATTCATTTGGCGCGTACCATTTTAATAGTCTGAACAATGAGCAGTTCTTC. Translating it yields CASSLDSFGAYHFNSLNNEQFF.

This clonotype was found a few times. The rearrangement joins TRBV28 to TRBJ2-1; D gene ambiguous. Trimming removed 6 bases from V and 12 bases from J, with 12 bases in between. CDR1 and CDR2 (germline): MDHEN, SYDVKM. The CDR3 totals 11 residues. CDR3 sequence (DNA): TGTGCCAGCAGCTCACCGGGTCCGCAGTTCTTC. Translation gives CASSSPGPQFF. Supplemented by reference TRBV28 and TRBJ2-1, the full variable domain reads DVKVTQSSRYLVKRTGEKVFLECVQDMDHENMFWYRQDPGLGLRLIYFSYDVKMKEKGDIPEGYSVSREKKERFSLILESASTNQTSMYLCASSSPGPQFFGPGTRLTVL.

The chain uses TRBV5-6 and TRBJ1-2, with 7 bases fitting TRBD1. V lost 4 bases to trimming and J lost 9 bases; unmatched junction nucleotides: 9. Germline lookup yields CDR1 SGHDT and CDR2 YYEEEE. This CDR3 has 13 amino acids. CDR3 protein: CASSPGQDSRYTF. CDR3 DNA: TGTGCCAGCAGCCCCGGACAGGACTCTCGCTACACCTTC.

This sequence joins TRBV20-1 and TRBJ1-6; D uncertain. From germline, CDR1 is DFQATT and CDR2 SNEGSKA (reference sequence). V lost 6 bases and J lost 10, with 19 bases in between. The CDR3 is 14 amino acids. The CDR3 region has the DNA TGCAGTGCCAATTCCGGACCATCAGGATCACCCCTCCACTTT. Translated: CSANSGPSGSPLHF.

DNA of the CDR3: TGTGCCAGCAGTTTGGAGACCTTCTCTGGGGCCAACGTCCTGACTTTC. Amino acid sequence: CASSLETFSGANVLTF. The V and J genes are TRBV6-6 and TRBJ2-6; no clear D gene. The CDR3 consists of 16 residues. Trimming removed 4 bases at V and 0 bases at J, with 10 bases between. CDR1 and CDR2 from the germline V gene are MNHNY and SVGAGI (reference sequence).

Ten or more counts support this clonotype. J is TRBJ2-7 and V is TRBV7-2; possible D gene TRBD1, 6 bases. Germline V gene lookup returns CDR1 SGHTA and CDR2 FQGNSA. There are 14 residues in the CDR3. V was trimmed by 5 bases and J by 3 bases, leaving 14 bases between them. The CDR3, as DNA: TGTGCCAGCAGCGCCACAGGGTGGGGCTACGAGCAGTACTTC. Residues: CASSATGWGYEQYF.